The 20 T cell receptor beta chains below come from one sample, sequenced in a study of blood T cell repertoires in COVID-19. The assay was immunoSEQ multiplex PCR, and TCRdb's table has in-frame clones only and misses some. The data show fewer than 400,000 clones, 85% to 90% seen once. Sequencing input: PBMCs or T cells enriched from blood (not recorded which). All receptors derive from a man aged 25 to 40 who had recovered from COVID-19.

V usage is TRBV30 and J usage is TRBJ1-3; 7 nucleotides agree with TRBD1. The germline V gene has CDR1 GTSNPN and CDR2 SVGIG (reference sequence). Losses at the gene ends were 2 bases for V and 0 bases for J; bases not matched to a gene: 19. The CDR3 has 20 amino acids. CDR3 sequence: CAWSPNQGQKTTYSGNTIYF. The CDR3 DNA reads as TGTGCCTGGAGTCCTAATCAGGGACAGAAAACTACCTACTCTGGAAACACCATATATTTT.

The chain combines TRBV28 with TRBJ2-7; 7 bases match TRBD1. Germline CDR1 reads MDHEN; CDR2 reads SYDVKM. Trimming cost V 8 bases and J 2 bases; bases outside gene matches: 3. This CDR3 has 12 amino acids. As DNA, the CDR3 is TGTGCCAGCGGACAGGACCCCTACGAGCAGTACTTC. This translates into CASGQDPYEQYF.

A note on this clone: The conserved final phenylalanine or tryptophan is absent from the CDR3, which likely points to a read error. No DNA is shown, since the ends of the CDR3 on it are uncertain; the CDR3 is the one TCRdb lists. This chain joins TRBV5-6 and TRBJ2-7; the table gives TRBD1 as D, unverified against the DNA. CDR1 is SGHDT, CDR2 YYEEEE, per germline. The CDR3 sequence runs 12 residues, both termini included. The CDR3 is CASSSQPGQGEL.

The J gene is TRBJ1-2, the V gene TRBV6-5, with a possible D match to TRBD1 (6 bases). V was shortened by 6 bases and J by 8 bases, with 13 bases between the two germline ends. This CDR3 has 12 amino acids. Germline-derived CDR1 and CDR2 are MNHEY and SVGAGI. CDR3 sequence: CASSLTGRGYTF. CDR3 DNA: TGTGCCAGCAGCTTGACAGGCAGGGGCTACACCTTC.

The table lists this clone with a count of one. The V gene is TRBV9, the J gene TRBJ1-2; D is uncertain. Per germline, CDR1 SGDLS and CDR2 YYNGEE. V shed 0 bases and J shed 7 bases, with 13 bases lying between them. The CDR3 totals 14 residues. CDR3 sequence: CASSVAEGLVGYTF. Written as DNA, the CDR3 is TGTGCCAGCAGCGTAGCGGAGGGATTAGTTGGCTACACCTTC.

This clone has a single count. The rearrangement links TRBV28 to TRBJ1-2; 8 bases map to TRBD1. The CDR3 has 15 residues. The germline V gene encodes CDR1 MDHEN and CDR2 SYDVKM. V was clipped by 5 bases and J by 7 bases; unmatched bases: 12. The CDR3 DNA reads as TGTGCCAGCAGTCCTCCGACAGGGGCGAGCAGTGGCTACACCTTC. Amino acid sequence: CASSPPTGASSGYTF.

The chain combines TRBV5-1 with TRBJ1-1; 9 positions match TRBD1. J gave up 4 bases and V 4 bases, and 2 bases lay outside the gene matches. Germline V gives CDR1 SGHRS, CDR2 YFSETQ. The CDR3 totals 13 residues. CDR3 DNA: TGCGCCAGCAGCCGGGACAGGGCCACTGAAGCTTTCTTT. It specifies CASSRDRATEAFF.

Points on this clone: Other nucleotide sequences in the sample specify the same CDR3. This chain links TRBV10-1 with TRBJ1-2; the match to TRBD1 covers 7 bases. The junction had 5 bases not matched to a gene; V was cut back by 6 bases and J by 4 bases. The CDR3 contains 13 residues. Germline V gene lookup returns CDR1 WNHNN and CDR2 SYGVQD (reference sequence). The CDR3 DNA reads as TGCGCCAGCAGCCCGGGACAGACCTATGGCTACACCTTC. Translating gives CASSPGQTYGYTF.

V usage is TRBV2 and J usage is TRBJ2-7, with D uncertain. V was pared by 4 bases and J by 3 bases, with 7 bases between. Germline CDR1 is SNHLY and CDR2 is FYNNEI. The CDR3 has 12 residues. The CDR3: CASSGVSYEQYF. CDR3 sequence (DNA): TGTGCCAGCAGTGGAGTAAGCTACGAGCAGTACTTC. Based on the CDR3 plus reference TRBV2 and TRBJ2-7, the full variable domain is EPEVTQTPSHQVTQMGQEVILRCVPISNHLYFYWYRQILGQKVEFLVSFYNNEISEKSEIFDDQFSVERPDGSNFTLKIRSTKLEDSAMYFCASSGVSYEQYFGPGTRLTVT.

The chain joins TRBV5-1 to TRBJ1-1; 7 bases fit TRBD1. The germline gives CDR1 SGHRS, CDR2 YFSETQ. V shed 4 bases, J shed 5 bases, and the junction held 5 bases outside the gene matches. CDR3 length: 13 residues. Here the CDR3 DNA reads TGCGCCAGCAGCAGGACAGGAGGGACTGAAGCTTTCTTT. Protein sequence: CASSRTGGTEAFF.

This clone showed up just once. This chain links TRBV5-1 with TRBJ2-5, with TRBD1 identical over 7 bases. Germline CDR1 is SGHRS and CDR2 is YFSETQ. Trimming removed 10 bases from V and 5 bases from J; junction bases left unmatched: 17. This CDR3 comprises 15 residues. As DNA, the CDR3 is TGCGCCTCCGATAGGGGGCCAGGGGTGTCGGAGACCCAGTACTTC. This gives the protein CASDRGPGVSETQYF.

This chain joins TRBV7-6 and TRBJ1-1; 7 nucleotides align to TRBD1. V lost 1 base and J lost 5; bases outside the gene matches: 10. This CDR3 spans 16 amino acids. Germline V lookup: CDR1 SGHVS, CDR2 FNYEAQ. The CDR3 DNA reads TGTGCCAGCAGCTTAGGCGGAAGGGGGCGGTGGACTGAAGCTTTCTTT. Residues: CASSLGGRGRWTEAFF.

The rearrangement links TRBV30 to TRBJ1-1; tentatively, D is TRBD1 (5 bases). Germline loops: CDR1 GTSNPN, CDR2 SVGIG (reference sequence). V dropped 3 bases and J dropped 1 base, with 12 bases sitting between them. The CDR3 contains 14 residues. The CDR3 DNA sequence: TGTGCCTGGAGGGCCGGGACTCAGAACACTGAAGCTTTCTTT. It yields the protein CAWRAGTQNTEAFF.

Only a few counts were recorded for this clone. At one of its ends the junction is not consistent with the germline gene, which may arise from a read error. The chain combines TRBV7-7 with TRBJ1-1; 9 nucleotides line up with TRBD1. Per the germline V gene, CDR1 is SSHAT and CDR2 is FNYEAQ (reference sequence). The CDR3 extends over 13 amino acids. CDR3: CASSRTGDTEAFF. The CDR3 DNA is TGTGCTAGCAGCCGGACAGGGGACACTGAAGCTTTCTTT.

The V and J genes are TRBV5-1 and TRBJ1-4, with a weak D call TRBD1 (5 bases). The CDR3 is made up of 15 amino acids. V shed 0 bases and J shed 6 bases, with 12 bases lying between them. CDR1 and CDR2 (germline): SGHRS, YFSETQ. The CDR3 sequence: CASSLGAGMDEKLFF. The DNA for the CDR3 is TGCGCCAGCAGCTTGGGGGCAGGGATGGATGAAAAACTGTTTTTT. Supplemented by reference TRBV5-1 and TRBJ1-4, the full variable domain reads KAGVTQTPRYLIKTRGQQVTLSCSPISGHRSVSWYQQTPGQGLQFLFEYFSETQRNKGNFPGRFSGRQFSNSRSEMNVSTLELGDSALYLCASSLGAGMDEKLFFGSGTQLSVL.

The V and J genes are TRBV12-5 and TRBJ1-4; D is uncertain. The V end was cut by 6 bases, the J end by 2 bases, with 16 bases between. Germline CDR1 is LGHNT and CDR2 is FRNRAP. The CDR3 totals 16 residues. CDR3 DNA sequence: TGTGCTAGTGGAGACACCCGTCAGCCCACTAATGAAAAACTGTTTTTT. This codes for CASGDTRQPTNEKLFF. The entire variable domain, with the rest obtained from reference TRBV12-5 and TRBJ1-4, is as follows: DARVTQTPRHKVTEMGQEVTMRCQPILGHNTVFWYRQTMMQGLELLAYFRNRAPLDDSGMPKDRFSAEMPDATLATLKIQPSEPRDSAVYFCASGDTRQPTNEKLFFGSGTQLSVL.

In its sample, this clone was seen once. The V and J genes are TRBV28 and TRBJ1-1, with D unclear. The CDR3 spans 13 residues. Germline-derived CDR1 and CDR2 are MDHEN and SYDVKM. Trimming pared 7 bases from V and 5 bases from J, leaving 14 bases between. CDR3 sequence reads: CASIFSGRTEAFF. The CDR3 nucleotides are TGTGCCAGCATCTTTTCGGGTCGAACTGAAGCTTTCTTT.

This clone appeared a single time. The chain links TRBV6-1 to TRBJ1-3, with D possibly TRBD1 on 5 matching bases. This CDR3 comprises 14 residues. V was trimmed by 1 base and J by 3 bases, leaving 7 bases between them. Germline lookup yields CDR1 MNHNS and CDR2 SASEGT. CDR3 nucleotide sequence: TGTGCCAGCAGTGAAGACAGGATTGGAAACACCATATATTTT. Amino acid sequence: CASSEDRIGNTIYF.

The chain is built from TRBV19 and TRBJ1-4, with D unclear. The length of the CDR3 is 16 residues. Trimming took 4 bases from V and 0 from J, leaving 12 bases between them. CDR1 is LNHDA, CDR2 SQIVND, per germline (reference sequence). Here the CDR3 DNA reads TGTGCCAGTAGTACAGCCGGAGACCCAACTAATGAAAAACTGTTTTTT. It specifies CASSTAGDPTNEKLFF.

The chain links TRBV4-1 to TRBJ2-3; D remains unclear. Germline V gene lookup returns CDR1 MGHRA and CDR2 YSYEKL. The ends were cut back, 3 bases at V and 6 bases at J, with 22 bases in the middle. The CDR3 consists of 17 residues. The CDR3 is CASSQRDFLSDIDTQYF. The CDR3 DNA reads TGCGCCAGCAGCCAGCGCGACTTCCTTAGTGATATTGATACGCAGTATTTT.